The 26 T cell receptor beta chains presented below share a single source sample, sequenced in a study of vaccination and CD4 T cells after COVID-19. Researchers used the Oncomine TCR Beta short-read assay to sequence DNA from cultured CD4+ T cells. TCRdb recomputed calls from the PCR reads with MiXCR, one row per CDR3 protein. The repertoire consists of around 13,000 distinct CDR3 sequences, with around 26% occurring once and the leading ten covering 6.5% to 8.5%. Described treatment: approximately 10-day PBMC culture with coronavirus spike peptide pools or control peptides (ViraFEST assay). What these receptors recognize is not known. Input material: CD4+ T cells from blood, cultured in vitro. All receptors come from a human donor who had recovered from COVID-19.

The V and J genes are TRBV19 and TRBJ1-1; D unresolved. Trimming stripped 10 bases from V and 3 bases from J, with 12 bases between. Germline V gene data show CDR1 as LNHDA and CDR2 as SQIVND (reference sequence). The CDR3 extends over 12 amino acids. The CDR3 here is CATNGQYTEAFF. In DNA, the CDR3 is TGTGCCACCAATGGGCAGTACACTGAAGCTTTCTTT.

The rearrangement links TRBV2 to TRBJ1-2, with D maybe TRBD1 (6 bases). The length of the CDR3 is 14 residues. CDR1 and CDR2 from the germline V gene are SNHLY and FYNNEI. V lost 5 bases, J lost 7 bases, and 17 bases lay in between. The CDR3 is CASSLYRDQGGYTF. The CDR3 DNA sequence: TGTGCCAGCAGTTTATACAGGGACCAAGGTGGCTACACCTTC.

V gene TRBV20-1 combines with J gene TRBJ1-6, with 8 bases lining up with TRBD1. Germline CDR1 reads DFQATT; CDR2 reads SNEGSKA (reference sequence). V trimming: 3 bases; J trimming: 9 bases; junction bases outside the gene matches: 7. The CDR3 is 14 amino acids. The CDR3 bases are TGCAGTGCTAGGCGGACAGGGCTCAGTTCACCCCTCCACTTT. Residues: CSARRTGLSSPLHF.

The genes are TRBV11-2 and TRBJ2-1; tentative D call: TRBD1 (5 bases). Between the trimmed V and J ends, which lost 1 base and 9 bases, there was a span of 10 bases. CDR1 and CDR2 from the germline V gene are SGHAT and FQNNGV. The CDR3 is made up of 13 amino acids. The CDR3 loop is CASSLAAGSEQFF. The DNA for the CDR3 is TGTGCCAGCAGCTTAGCCGCAGGGTCTGAGCAGTTCTTC.

The V and J genes are TRBV5-1 and TRBJ2-3; 12 bases fit TRBD2. Germline lookup yields CDR1 SGHRS and CDR2 YFSETQ. This CDR3 has 16 amino acids. V trimming: 4 bases; J trimming: 4 bases; junction bases outside the gene matches: 7. CDR3 region: CASSILTSGGSDTQYF. In DNA form, the CDR3 reads TGCGCCAGCAGCATTCTGACTAGCGGGGGCTCAGATACGCAGTATTTT.

The rearrangement uses TRBV10-3 and TRBJ1-6; the D gene is possibly TRBD1 (5 bases). V dropped 11 bases and J dropped 5 bases, with 16 bases sitting between them. In germline, CDR1 is ENHRY, CDR2 SYGVKD. The CDR3 has 14 amino acids. In DNA form, the CDR3 reads TGTGCCTCGAGAACCGGGACGGATAATTCACCCCTCCACTTT. Translating gives CASRTGTDNSPLHF.

This clonotype was detected only once. V usage is TRBV18 and J usage is TRBJ2-1, with 7 nucleotides matching TRBD1. Germline trimming cut 3 bases from V and 0 bases from J; bases unmatched to any gene: 8. Looked up from germline, CDR1 is KGHSH and CDR2 is LQKENI. This CDR3 comprises 17 residues. CDR3 protein: CASSPRQGQSSYNEQFF. In nucleotides, the CDR3 is TGTGCCAGCTCACCGCGACAGGGTCAGAGCTCCTACAATGAGCAGTTCTTC.

The chain recombines TRBV5-1 with TRBJ1-2; 7 nucleotides line up with TRBD1. The V and J ends lost 4 bases and 2 bases, in that order; junction bases with no gene match: 2. The germline V gene has CDR1 SGHRS and CDR2 YFSETQ. The CDR3 is made up of 13 amino acids. CDR3 amino acids: CASSLDRNYGYTF. Here the CDR3 DNA reads TGCGCCAGCAGCCTGGACAGGAACTATGGCTACACCTTC.

In its sample, this clonotype is medium-sized. Its ends do not fully match the called genes, so a read error is possible. The chain carries TRBV20-1 and TRBJ1-2; D is undetermined. The CDR3 sequence is 11 residues long. Per the germline V gene, CDR1 is DFQATT and CDR2 is SNEGSKA (reference sequence). The CDR3 here is CSARNVGPLLF. The DNA of the CDR3 is TGCAGTGCTAGAAATGTTGGGCCCCTCCTCTTC.

CDR3: CASSLLSGGIYNEQFF. The CDR3 DNA reads TGTGCCAGCAGCCTACTTAGCGGGGGAATATACAATGAGCAGTTCTTC. The V call is TRBV7-2, the J call TRBJ2-1, with TRBD2 matching 9 bases. Germline V gene sequence: CDR1 SGHTA, CDR2 FQGNSA. The CDR3 has 16 residues. The J segment lost 4 bases and the V segment lost 5 bases, leaving 9 bases of the junction unmatched.

This clonotype was picked up a small number of times. This chain links TRBV7-2 with TRBJ1-2; a possible D gene is TRBD1 (5 bases). This CDR3 region has 16 residues. Germline V gene lookup returns CDR1 SGHTA and CDR2 FQGNSA. V lost 1 base and J lost 1, with 13 bases in between. The CDR3 reads CASSLERGRGNYGYTF. In DNA, the CDR3 is TGTGCCAGCAGCTTAGAGCGGGGGAGGGGTAACTATGGCTACACCTTC.

The rearrangement joins TRBV19 to TRBJ2-1, with 14 bases lining up with TRBD2. CDR3 size: 17 residues. Germline CDR1 reads LNHDA; CDR2 reads SQIVND (reference sequence). Losses at the gene ends were 3 bases for V and 8 bases for J; bases not matched to a gene: 9. The DNA for the CDR3 is TGTGCCAGTAGTATGAAGAGACTAGCGGGGGGGCCCGATGAGCAGTTCTTC. Translating gives CASSMKRLAGGPDEQFF.

The DNA for the CDR3 is TGTGCCAGCAGTTTAGGGGTCCGGGGCTCAGATACGCAGTATTTT. Protein: CASSLGVRGSDTQYF. V usage is TRBV27 and J usage is TRBJ2-3; the D gene could be TRBD1 or TRBD2 (5 bases each). Deletions cut 2 bases from V and 4 bases from J, with 13 bases between. Per the germline V gene, CDR1 is MNHEY and CDR2 is SMNVEV (reference sequence). The CDR3 covers 15 residues.

The chain combines TRBV19 with TRBJ2-3; 10 nucleotides agree with TRBD2. The CDR3 has 18 amino acids. The V gene's germline CDR1 is LNHDA and CDR2 SQIVND (reference sequence). Germline trimming cut 3 bases from V and 2 bases from J; bases unmatched to any gene: 11. The CDR3 here is CASSIGRGSGGPTDTQYF. CDR3 DNA: TGTGCCAGTAGTATCGGACGCGGTAGCGGGGGGCCCACAGATACGCAGTATTTT. The complete variable domain, with remaining parts taken from reference TRBV19 and TRBJ2-3, reads DGGITQSPKYLFRKEGQNVTLSCEQNLNHDAMYWYRQDPGQGLRLIYYSQIVNDFQKGDIAEGYSVSREKKESFPLTVTSAQKNPTAFYLCASSIGRGSGGPTDTQYFGPGTRLTVL.

The V and J genes are TRBV5-1 and TRBJ2-7; no clear D. Deletions cut 3 bases from V and 6 bases from J, with 13 bases between. This CDR3 is built from 13 residues. Germline V CDR1 and CDR2: SGHRS, YFSETQ. DNA of the CDR3: TGCGCCAGCAGCTCATATAGGGATCGCGAGCAGTACTTC. This sequence encodes CASSSYRDREQYF.

The chain uses TRBV20-1 and TRBJ1-5, with unresolved D. The germline V gene has CDR1 DFQATT and CDR2 SNEGSKA (reference sequence). The CDR3 runs 15 residues. The V end lost 3 bases, the J end lost 9 bases, and 21 bases lay between the germline ends. The CDR3 is CSARPRGLLPGPQHF. Here the CDR3 DNA reads TGCAGTGCTAGGCCCCGCGGGCTCTTGCCCGGGCCCCAGCATTTT.

The CDR3 DNA sequence: TGCGCCAGCAGCTCTACTAGCGGGGAGGGATGGGAGACCCAGTACTTC. Amino acids: CASSSTSGEGWETQYF. This chain joins TRBV5-1 and TRBJ2-5; 10 positions agree with TRBD2. The CDR3 runs to 16 residues. Germline-derived CDR1 and CDR2 are SGHRS and YFSETQ. After removal of 3 bases from V and 5 bases from J, the junction contained 10 bases not matched to a gene.

V and J are TRBV11-2 and TRBJ2-5; D is perhaps TRBD2 (6 bases). Per germline, CDR1 SGHAT and CDR2 FQNNGV. CDR3 length: 16 amino acids. V dropped 0 bases and J dropped 0 bases, with 11 bases sitting between them. CDR3 amino acids: CASSLDGGGYQETQYF. The CDR3 DNA reads as TGTGCCAGCAGCTTAGATGGTGGGGGGTACCAAGAGACCCAGTACTTC.

The V gene is TRBV19, the J gene TRBJ2-2; no reliable D call. The CDR3 extends over 15 amino acids. The ends were cut back, 7 bases at V and 6 bases at J, with 18 bases in the middle. Germline CDR1 is LNHDA and CDR2 is SQIVND (reference sequence). The CDR3 loop reads CASMVGGVSSGELFF. The CDR3 bases are TGTGCCAGTATGGTAGGCGGAGTTTCGTCCGGGGAGCTGTTTTTT. Full variable domain (outside the CDR3, taken from reference TRBV19 and TRBJ2-2): DGGITQSPKYLFRKEGQNVTLSCEQNLNHDAMYWYRQDPGQGLRLIYYSQIVNDFQKGDIAEGYSVSREKKESFPLTVTSAQKNPTAFYLCASMVGGVSSGELFFGEGSRLTVL.

This clonotype was observed a single time. This chain joins TRBV6-1 and TRBJ2-1; TRBD1 or TRBD2 may be the D gene (5 bases each). CDR3 length: 15 amino acids. CDR1 and CDR2 (germline): MNHNS, SASEGT. V was pared by 2 bases and J by 4 bases, with 12 bases between. The CDR3, as DNA: TGTGCCAGCAGTGAAACCCGGGACGGGTACAATGAGCAGTTCTTC. Translation gives CASSETRDGYNEQFF.

This clonotype appeared a few times. The V call is TRBV4-1, the J call TRBJ1-1; 7 bases are shared with TRBD1. The CDR3 has 15 residues. Trimming at V came to 1 base and at J to 6 bases, leaving 8 bases not matched to a gene. CDR1 and CDR2 (germline): MGHRA, YSYEKL. Written as DNA, the CDR3 is TGCGCCAGCAGCCAAGCGTACAGGGGAACATCTGAAGCTTTCTTT. As protein: CASSQAYRGTSEAFF.

The chain is built from TRBV7-2 and TRBJ2-7, with D possibly TRBD2 on 6 matching bases. There are 15 residues in the CDR3. The germline V and J ends were trimmed by 1 base and 0 bases, with 10 bases remaining between them. CDR1 is SGHTA, CDR2 FQGNSA, per germline. The chain's CDR3 is CASSLGVAVSYEQYF. Written as DNA, the CDR3 is TGTGCCAGCAGCTTAGGGGTAGCGGTCTCCTACGAGCAGTACTTC.

V and J are TRBV12-3 or TRBV12-4 and TRBJ1-2; D is undetermined. V was trimmed by 5 bases and J by 1 base, leaving 11 bases between them. This CDR3 contains 14 residues. CDR3 residues: CASSAAGDNYGYTF. Written as DNA, the CDR3 is TGTGCCAGCAGTGCGGCTGGGGATAACTATGGCTACACCTTC.

V and J are TRBV6-1 and TRBJ1-1, with 7 bases lining up with TRBD1. V trimming: 6 bases; J trimming: 5 bases; junction bases outside the gene matches: 9. The germline V gene encodes CDR1 MNHNS and CDR2 SASEGT. The CDR3 length is 14 residues. CDR3 in amino acids: CASSDRAKGTEAFF. As DNA, the CDR3 is TGTGCCAGCAGCGACAGGGCTAAGGGAACTGAAGCTTTCTTT.

This clonotype was recorded a few times. The chain couples TRBV27 to TRBJ2-2; TRBD1 matches 7 bases. The CDR3 sequence is 13 residues long. The ends lost 6 bases at V and 4 bases at J; junction bases unmatched: 2. The V gene's germline CDR1 is MNHEY and CDR2 SMNVEV (reference sequence). This CDR3 reads CASRGQLTGELFF. CDR3 sequence (DNA): TGTGCCAGCAGGGGACAGCTCACCGGGGAGCTGTTTTTT.

The CDR3 loop reads CASSRDTNQPQHF. In DNA, the CDR3 is TGTGCCAGCAGCCGGGACACCAATCAGCCCCAGCATTTT. The chain has TRBV2 and TRBJ1-5, with D possibly TRBD1 on 6 matching bases. The CDR3 runs 13 residues. V gave up 6 bases and J gave up 3 bases, with 9 bases separating them. CDR1 and CDR2 from the germline V gene are SNHLY and FYNNEI.